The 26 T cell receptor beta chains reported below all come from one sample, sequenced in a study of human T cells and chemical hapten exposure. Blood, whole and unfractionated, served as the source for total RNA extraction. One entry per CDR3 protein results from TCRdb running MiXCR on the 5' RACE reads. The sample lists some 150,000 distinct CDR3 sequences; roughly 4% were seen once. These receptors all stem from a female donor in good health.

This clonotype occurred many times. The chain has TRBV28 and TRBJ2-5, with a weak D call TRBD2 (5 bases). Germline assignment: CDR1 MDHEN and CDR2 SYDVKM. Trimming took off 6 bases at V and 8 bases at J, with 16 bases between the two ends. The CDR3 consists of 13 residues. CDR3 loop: CASSSHGAGTQYF. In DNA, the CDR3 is TGTGCCAGCAGCTCTCATGGTGCGGGTACCCAGTACTTC.

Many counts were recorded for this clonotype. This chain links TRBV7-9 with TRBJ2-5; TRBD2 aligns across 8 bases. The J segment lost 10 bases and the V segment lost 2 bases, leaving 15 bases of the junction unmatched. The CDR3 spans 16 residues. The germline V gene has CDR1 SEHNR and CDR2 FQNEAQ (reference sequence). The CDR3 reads CASSLPPSGGPGSQYF. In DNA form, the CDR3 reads TGTGCCAGCAGCTTACCCCCCAGCGGGGGACCAGGCAGCCAGTACTTC.

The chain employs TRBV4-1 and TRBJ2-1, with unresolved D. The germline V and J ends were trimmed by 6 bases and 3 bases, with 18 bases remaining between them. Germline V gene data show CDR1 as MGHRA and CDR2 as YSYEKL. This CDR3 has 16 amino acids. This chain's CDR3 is CASSHGPNVCYNEQFF. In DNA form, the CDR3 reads TGCGCCAGCAGTCACGGGCCGAATGTCTGCTACAATGAGCAGTTCTTC.

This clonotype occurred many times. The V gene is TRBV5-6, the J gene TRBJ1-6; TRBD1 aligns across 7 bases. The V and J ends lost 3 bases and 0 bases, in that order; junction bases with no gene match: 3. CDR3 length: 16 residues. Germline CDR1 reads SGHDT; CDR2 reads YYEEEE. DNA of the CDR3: TGTGCCAGCAGCTCAAACAGGGGCTCCTATAATTCACCCCTCCACTTT. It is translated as CASSSNRGSYNSPLHF.

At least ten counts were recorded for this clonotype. This chain's CDR3 is CASSQYKISQPQHF. The CDR3 DNA reads TGCGCCAGCAGCCAATACAAAATAAGTCAGCCCCAGCATTTT. The V call is TRBV4-1, the J call TRBJ1-5; D gene uncertain. This CDR3 has 14 residues. Germline V gene lookup returns CDR1 MGHRA and CDR2 YSYEKL. Trimming left V 2 bases short and J 6 bases short, with 11 bases between.

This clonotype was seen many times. CDR3 loop: CASSLGSAEGEKLFF. CDR3 in DNA: TGCGCCAGCAGCTTGGGTTCGGCAGAGGGGGAAAAACTGTTTTTT. This chain links TRBV5-1 with TRBJ1-4; D is perhaps TRBD1 (5 bases). Deletions cut 0 bases from V and 8 bases from J, with 14 bases between. The CDR3 contains 15 residues. Germline lookup yields CDR1 SGHRS and CDR2 YFSETQ.

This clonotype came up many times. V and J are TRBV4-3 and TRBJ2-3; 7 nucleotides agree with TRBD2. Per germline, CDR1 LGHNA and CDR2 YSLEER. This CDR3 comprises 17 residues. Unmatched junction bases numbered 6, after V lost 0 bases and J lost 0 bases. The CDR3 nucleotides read TGCGCCAGCAGCCAAGATTTGCCTAGCGGTAGCACAGATACGCAGTATTTT. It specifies CASSQDLPSGSTDTQYF.

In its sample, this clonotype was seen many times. In nucleotides, the CDR3 is TGTGCCAGCAACCCTACTAGACTGGCCGGGGAGCTGTTTTTT. Translation: CASNPTRLAGELFF. The gene calls are TRBV13 and TRBJ2-2, with D possibly being TRBD2 (5 bases). Germline V gene lookup returns CDR1 PRHDT and CDR2 FYEKMQ (reference sequence). V lost 7 bases and J lost 6, with 15 bases in between. The CDR3 has 14 amino acids.

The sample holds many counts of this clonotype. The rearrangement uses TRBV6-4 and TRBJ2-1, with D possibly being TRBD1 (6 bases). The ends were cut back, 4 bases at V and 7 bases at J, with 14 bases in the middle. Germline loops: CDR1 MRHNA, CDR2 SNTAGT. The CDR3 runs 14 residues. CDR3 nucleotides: TGTGCCAGCAGTGCTGGCAGGGGTCTAAATGAGCAGTTCTTC. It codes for CASSAGRGLNEQFF.

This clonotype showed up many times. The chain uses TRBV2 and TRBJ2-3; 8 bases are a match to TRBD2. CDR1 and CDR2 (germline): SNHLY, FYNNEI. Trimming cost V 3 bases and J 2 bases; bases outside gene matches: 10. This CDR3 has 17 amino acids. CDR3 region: CASSDRGAGVPTDTQYF. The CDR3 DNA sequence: TGTGCCAGCAGTGACCGGGGAGCGGGGGTACCCACAGATACGCAGTATTTT.

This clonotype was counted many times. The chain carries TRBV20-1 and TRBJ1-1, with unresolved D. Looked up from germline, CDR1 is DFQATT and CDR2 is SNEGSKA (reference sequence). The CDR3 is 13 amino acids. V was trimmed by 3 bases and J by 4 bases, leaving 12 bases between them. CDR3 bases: TGCAGTGCTAGTGTTGCCCGCGGCACTGAAGCTTTCTTT. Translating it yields CSASVARGTEAFF.

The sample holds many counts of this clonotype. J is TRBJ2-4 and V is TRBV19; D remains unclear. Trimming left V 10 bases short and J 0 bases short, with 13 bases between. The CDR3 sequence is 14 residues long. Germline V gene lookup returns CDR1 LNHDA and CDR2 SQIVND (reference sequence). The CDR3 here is CATESRVAKNIQYF. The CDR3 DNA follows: TGTGCCACCGAGAGTCGGGTAGCCAAAAACATTCAGTACTTC.

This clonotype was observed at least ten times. The CDR3, as DNA: TGTGCCAGCAGCCAAGGGCCCTTTACGAACACCGGGGAGCTGTTTTTT. Protein: CASSQGPFTNTGELFF. The genes are TRBV3-1 and TRBJ2-2; no definite D call. V was shortened by 1 base and J by 0 bases, with 9 bases between the two germline ends. Per germline, CDR1 LGHDT and CDR2 YNNKEL (reference sequence). The CDR3 consists of 16 residues.

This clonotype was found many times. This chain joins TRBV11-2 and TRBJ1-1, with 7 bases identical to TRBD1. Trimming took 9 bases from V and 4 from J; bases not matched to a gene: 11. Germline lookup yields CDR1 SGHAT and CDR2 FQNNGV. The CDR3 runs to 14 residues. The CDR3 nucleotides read TGTGCCAGTGAAAGCGTGCAGGGGGTCACTGAAGCTTTCTTT. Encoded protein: CASESVQGVTEAFF.

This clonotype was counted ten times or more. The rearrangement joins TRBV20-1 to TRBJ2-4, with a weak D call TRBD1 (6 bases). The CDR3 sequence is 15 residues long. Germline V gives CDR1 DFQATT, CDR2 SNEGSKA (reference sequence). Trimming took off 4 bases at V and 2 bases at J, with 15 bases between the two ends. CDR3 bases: TGCAGTGCTACGACAGGACGACCTCCCAAAAACATTCAGTACTTC. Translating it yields CSATTGRPPKNIQYF.

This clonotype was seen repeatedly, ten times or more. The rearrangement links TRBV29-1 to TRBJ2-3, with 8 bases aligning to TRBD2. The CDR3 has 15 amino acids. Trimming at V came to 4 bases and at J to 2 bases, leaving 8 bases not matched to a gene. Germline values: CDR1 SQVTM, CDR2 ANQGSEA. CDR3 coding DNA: TGCAGCGTTGGCGATAGCGGGGAGGTCACAGATACGCAGTATTTT. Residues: CSVGDSGEVTDTQYF.

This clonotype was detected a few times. CDR3 protein: CASSQVAVAGELFF. In DNA, the CDR3 is TGTGCCAGCAGCCAAGTAGCGGTGGCCGGGGAGCTGTTTTTT. The chain uses TRBV14 and TRBJ2-2; TRBD2 is a possible D gene (6 bases). V gave up 1 base and J gave up 6 bases, with 9 bases separating them. CDR3 length: 14 residues. Germline V CDR1 and CDR2: SGHDN, FVKESK.

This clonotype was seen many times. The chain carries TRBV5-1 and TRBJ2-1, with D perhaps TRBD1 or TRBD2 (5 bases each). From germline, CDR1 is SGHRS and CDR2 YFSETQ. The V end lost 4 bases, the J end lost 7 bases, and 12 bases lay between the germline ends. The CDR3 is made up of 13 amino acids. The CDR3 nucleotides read TGCGCCAGCAGCCCCGGGTGGGGGAATGAGCAGTTCTTC. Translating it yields CASSPGWGNEQFF.

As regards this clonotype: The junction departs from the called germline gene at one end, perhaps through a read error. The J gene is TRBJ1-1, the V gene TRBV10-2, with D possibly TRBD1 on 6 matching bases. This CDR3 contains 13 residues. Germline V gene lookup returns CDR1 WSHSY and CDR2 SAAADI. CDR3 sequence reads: CASRQAQNTGAFF. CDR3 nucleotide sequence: TGCGCCAGCCGACAGGCGCAGAACACTGGAGCTTTCTTT.

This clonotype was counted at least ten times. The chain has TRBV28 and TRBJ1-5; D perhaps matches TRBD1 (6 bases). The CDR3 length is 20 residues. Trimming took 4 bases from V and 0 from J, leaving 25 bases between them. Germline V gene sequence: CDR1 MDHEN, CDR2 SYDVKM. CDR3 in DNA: TGTGCCAGCAGTTCCACAGGGTTTGGAAAAGACGGATATAGCAATCAGCCCCAGCATTTT. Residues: CASSSTGFGKDGYSNQPQHF.

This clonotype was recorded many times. As DNA, the CDR3 is TGTGCCATCGGCTCTTCTGGGGCCAACGTCCTGACTTTC. Protein sequence: CAIGSSGANVLTF. The chain carries TRBV10-3 and TRBJ2-6; D gene uncertain. Germline V gene data show CDR1 as ENHRY and CDR2 as SYGVKD. This CDR3 is built from 13 residues. Trimming took off 8 bases at V and 1 base at J, with 6 bases between the two ends.

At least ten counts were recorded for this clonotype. The CDR3 region is CASSQEGQGFIYTF. As DNA, the CDR3 is TGCGCCAGCAGCCAAGAGGGACAGGGATTTATCTACACCTTC. The chain is built from TRBV4-1 and TRBJ1-2, with 9 bases that match TRBD1. The CDR3 totals 14 residues. Germline V gene sequence: CDR1 MGHRA, CDR2 YSYEKL. The trim removed 0 bases at V and 10 bases at J, leaving 6 bases unmatched.

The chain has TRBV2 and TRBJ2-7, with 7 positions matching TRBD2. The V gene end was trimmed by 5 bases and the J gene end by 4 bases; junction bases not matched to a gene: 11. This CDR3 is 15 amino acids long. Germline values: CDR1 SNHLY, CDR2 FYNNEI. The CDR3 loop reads CASSRAGEIAYEQYF. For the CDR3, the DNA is TGTGCCAGCAGTCGCGCGGGGGAGATAGCTTACGAGCAGTACTTC.

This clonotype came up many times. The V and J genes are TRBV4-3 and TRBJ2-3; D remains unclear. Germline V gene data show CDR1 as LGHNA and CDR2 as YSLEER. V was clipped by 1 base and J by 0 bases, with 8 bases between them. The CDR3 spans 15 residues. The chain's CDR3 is CASSQGKSSTDTQYF. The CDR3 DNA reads TGCGCCAGCAGCCAAGGCAAGTCTAGCACAGATACGCAGTATTTT.

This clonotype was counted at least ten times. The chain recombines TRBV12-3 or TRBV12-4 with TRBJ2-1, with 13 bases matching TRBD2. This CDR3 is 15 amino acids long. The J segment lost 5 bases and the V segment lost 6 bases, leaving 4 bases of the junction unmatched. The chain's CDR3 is CASSPGLAGNNEQFF. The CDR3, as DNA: TGTGCCAGCAGCCCGGGACTAGCGGGGAACAATGAGCAGTTCTTC.

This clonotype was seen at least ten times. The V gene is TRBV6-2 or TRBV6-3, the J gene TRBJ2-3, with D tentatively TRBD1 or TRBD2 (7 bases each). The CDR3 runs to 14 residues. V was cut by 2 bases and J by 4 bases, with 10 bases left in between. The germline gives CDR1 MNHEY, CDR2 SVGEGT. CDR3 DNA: TGTGCCAGCAGTTACCAGGGGGGGGCAGATACGCAGTATTTT. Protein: CASSYQGGADTQYF.